This TCR beta chain was identified during a study of T cells in Graves' hyperthyroidism and ophthalmopathy. Overall study results and limits: In validation, the model predicted ophthalmopathy. These predictions came a median roughly 6.5 months before onset.

TCR beta CDR3 regions were amplified from RNA transcripts. Using the HTBI primer set, a first-round RT-PCR was run on the TCR CDR3. TCRdb re-called the multiplex PCR reads with MiXCR, one entry per CDR3 protein. Seen here are about 560,000 distinct CDR3 sequences, 16% observed once, and the top ten hold approximately 20%. This clonotype appeared many times. Its antigen is as yet unknown. Aged 18 to 65, the patients had hyperthyroidism that was newly diagnosed and had lasted under 2 months. Diagnosis relied on clinical symptoms, serum thyroxine and TRAb, thyroid ultrasound and orbital computed tomography. Germline-derived CDR1 and CDR2 are LGHDT and YNNKEL (reference sequence). The CDR3 length is 14 residues. With 4 bases removed from V and 0 bases from J, the gap between germline ends came to 9 bases.

Sequencing was performed on blood. The receptor's source is a woman younger than 35 with Graves' hyperthyroidism. V usage is TRBV3-1 and J usage is TRBJ1-2; D gene uncertain. The CDR3 coding sequence is TGTGCCAGCAGCCCCGGACCAGCTAACTATGGCTACACCTTC. It encodes CASSPGPANYGYTF. Supplemented by reference TRBV3-1 and TRBJ1-2, the full variable domain reads DTAVSQTPKYLVTQMGNDKSIKCEQNLGHDTMYWYKQDSKKFLKIMFSYNNKELIINETVPNRFSPKSPDKAHLNLHINSLELGDSAVYFCASSPGPANYGYTFGSGTRLTVV.